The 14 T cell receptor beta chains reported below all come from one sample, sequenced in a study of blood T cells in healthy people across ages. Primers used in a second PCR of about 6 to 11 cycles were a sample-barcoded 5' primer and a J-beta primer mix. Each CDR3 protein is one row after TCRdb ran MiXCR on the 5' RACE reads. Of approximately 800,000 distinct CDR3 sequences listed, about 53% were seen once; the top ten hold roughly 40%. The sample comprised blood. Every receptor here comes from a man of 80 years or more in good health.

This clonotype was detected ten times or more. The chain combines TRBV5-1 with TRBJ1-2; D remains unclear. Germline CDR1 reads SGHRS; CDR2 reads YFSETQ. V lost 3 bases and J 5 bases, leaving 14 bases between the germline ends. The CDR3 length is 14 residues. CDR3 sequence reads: CASSSEEDRYGYTF. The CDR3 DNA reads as TGCGCCAGCAGCTCGGAAGAGGACCGATATGGCTACACCTTC.

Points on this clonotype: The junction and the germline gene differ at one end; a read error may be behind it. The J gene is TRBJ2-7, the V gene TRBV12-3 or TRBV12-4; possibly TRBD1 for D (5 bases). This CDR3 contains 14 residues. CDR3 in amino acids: CACSLAGRSYEQYF. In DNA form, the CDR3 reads TGTGCCTGCAGTTTGGCAGGGCGATCCTACGAGCAGTACTTC.

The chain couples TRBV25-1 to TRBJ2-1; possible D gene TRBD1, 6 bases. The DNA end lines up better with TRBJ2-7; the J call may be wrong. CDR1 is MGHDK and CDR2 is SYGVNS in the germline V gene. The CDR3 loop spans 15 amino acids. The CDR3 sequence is CASSGTPPSYNEQYF. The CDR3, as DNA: TGTGCCAGCAGCGGGACACCACCCTCCTACAATGAGCAGTACTTC.

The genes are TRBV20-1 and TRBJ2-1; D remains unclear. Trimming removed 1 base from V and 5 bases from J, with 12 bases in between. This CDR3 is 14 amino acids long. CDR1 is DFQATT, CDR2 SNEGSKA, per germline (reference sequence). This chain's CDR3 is CSARAVGSNNEQFF. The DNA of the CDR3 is TGCAGTGCTAGAGCGGTCGGGTCTAACAATGAGCAGTTCTTC.

The CDR3 DNA reads TGTGCCAGCAGCATTTTGGGGCGGGGGGATCACAGATACGCGTATTTT. It yields the protein CASSILGRGDHRYAYF. V is TRBV12-3 or TRBV12-4 and J is TRBJ2-3, with 8 bases that match TRBD2. The CDR3 is 16 residues long. J was trimmed by 14 bases and V by 6 bases; bases with no gene match: 22.

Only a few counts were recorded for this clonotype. The CDR3 region has the DNA TGTGCCATCCAGGGGAGCAATGGATACGCGTATTTT. Its translation: CAIQGSNGYAYF. The rearrangement joins TRBV10-3 to TRBJ2-3; weak D call: TRBD1 (6 bases). V gave up 8 bases and J gave up 14 bases, with 20 bases separating them. Germline lookup yields CDR1 ENHRY and CDR2 SYGVKD. The CDR3 spans 12 residues.

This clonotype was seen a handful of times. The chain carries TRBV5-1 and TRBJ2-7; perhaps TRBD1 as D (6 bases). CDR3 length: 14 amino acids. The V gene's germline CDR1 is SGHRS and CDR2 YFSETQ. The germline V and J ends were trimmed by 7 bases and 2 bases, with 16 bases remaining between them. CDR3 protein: CASSQGQIPYEQYF. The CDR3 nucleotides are TGCGCCAGCTCCCAAGGACAGATTCCCTACGAGCAGTACTTC.

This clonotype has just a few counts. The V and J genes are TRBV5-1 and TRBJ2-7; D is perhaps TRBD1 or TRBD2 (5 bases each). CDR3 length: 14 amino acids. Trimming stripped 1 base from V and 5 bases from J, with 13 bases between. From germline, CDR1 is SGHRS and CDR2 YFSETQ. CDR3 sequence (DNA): TGCGCCAGCAGCTTGAGGAGAGGGGTGGACGAGCAGTACTTC. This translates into CASSLRRGVDEQYF.

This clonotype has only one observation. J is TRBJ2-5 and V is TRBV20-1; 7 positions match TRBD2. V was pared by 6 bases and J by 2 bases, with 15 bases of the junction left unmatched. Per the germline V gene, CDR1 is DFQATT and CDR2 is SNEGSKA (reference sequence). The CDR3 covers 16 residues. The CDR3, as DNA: TGCAGTGCCCTAGGCTGGGCTAGCGGACATCAAGAGACCCAGTACTTC. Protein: CSALGWASGHQETQYF.

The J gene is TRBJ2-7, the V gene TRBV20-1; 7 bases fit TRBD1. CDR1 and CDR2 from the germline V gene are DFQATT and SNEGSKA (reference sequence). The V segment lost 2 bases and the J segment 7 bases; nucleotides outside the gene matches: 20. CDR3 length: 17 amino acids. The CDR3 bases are TGCAGTGCTAGATCCTCCACAGGGGCTTCCTCCTACAATGAGCAGTACTTC. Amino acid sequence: CSARSSTGASSYNEQYF.

This CDR3 reads CASSYSVGKSSYNSPLHF. CDR3 DNA sequence: TGTGCCAGCAGTTACTCCGTGGGGAAAAGCTCCTATAATTCACCCCTCCACTTT. The genes are TRBV6-5 and TRBJ1-6; D call uncertain. Germline CDR1 reads MNHEY; CDR2 reads SVGAGI. This CDR3 has 18 amino acids. V was clipped by 0 bases and J by 0 bases, with 12 bases between them.

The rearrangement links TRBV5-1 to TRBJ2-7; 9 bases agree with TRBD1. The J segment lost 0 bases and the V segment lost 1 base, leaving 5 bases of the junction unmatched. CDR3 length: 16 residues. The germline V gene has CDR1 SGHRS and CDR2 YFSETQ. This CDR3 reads CASSLRTGAPSYEQYF. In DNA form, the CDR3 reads TGCGCCAGCAGCTTGCGGACAGGGGCTCCCTCCTACGAGCAGTACTTC.

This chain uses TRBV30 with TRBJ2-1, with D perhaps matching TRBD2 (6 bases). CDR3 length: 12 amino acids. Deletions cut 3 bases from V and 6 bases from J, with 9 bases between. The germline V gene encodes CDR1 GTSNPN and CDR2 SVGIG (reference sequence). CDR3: CAWSTTSNEQFF. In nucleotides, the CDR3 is TGTGCCTGGAGCACGACTAGCAATGAGCAGTTCTTC.

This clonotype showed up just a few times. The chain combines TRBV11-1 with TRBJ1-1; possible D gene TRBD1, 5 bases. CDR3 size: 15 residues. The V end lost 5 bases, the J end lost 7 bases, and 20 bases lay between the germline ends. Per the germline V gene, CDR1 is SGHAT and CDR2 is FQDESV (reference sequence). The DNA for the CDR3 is TGTGCCAGCAGCCCCGGGCGCACGGGGGTCGTTGAAGCTTTCTTT. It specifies CASSPGRTGVVEAFF.